The present entry profiles one T cell receptor (beta chain) with its context. Its antigen remains unidentified. The CDR3 has 17 residues. Germline-derived CDR1 and CDR2 are SEHNR and FQNEAQ (reference sequence). Trimming took 5 bases from V and 5 from J, leaving 21 bases between them. The source of the sample is a study of CD8 T cells in ankylosing spondylitis. Study-wide results and limits: Within matched ankylosing spondylitis synovial fluid, disease-linked clones were reportedly significantly enriched. It appeared that ankylosing spondylitis blood was characterized by a TCR beta motif of fewer than 10 highly homologous variants.

Generation of TCR beta libraries employed quantitative 5'-RACE incorporating molecular barcodes. TCRdb fed the 5' RACE reads into MiXCR, producing one record per CDR3 protein. The sample holds around 39,000 distinct CDR3 sequences, 13% seen once. What was sequenced was synovial fluid, either unsorted or a sorted T cell fraction (not recorded which). This chain links TRBV7-9 with TRBJ2-2; D perhaps matches TRBD2 (6 bases). The TCR comes from a male donor with ankylosing spondylitis. DNA of the CDR3: TGTGCCAGCAGCAGAATAAGCAGACACCGGGAGACCGGGGAGCTGTTTTTT. Amino acid sequence: CASSRISRHRETGELFF.